This T cell receptor (beta chain) appears in the sequencing data of a study of cytomegalovirus exposure and HLA in healthy donors. 60 Vbeta and 13 Jbeta primers were used in PCR. Per the authors' pipeline: Around 11 million shared chains were among about 80 million unique TCR beta chains counted in a later analysis. Sequencing was performed with immunoSEQ multiplex PCR; in TCRdb, only in-frame clones are kept and a portion is missing. V, J and clone size were drawn from that table, and D and trimming were deduced from the DNA. The table lists about 160,000 clones, 65% to 85% of them singletons. For this clone: Its antigen is not known.

From germline, CDR1 is SNHLY and CDR2 FYNNEI. There are 16 residues in the CDR3. With V trimmed by 10 bases and J by 3 bases, 12 bases remained unmatched. The study's findings and limits: In a later analysis, the majority of CMV-associated beta chains seemingly showed HLA restriction. A later analysis linked a missense DCLRE1C variant to TCR beta V- and J-gene trimming. Links to common viral pathogens appeared, in a later analysis, for several of the most significant clusters.

The clonotype was recovered from a man between 60 and 70 years old in good health and CMV-seronegative. The V gene is TRBV2, the J gene TRBJ2-3; TRBD2 aligns across 11 bases. The specimen was PBMCs. CDR3 nucleotide sequence: TGTGCCAACAGCGAACTAGCGGGGGATGGAACAGATACGCAGTATTTT. It is translated as CANSELAGDGTDTQYF.